Detailed here is one TCR beta chain. These data originate in a study of CD8 T cells in Susac syndrome. In germline, CDR1 is KGHSH, CDR2 LQKENI. Deletions cut 2 bases from V and 9 bases from J, with 20 bases between. The CDR3 is 15 amino acids. Reverse transcription of about 0.5 to 1 ug RNA used random hexamers. Amplification of the TCR beta CDR3 was carried out by immunoSEQ multiplex PCR, which spanned a total of 54 Vbeta and 13 Jbeta segments. TCRdb analysed the immunoSEQ multiplex PCR reads with MiXCR anew, one entry per CDR3 protein. The sample has a few hundred thousand distinct CDR3 sequences; about 95% are singletons.

The sample was CD4+ T cells from PBMCs. This sequence originates from a human donor with multiple sclerosis. This rearrangement joins TRBV18 to TRBJ2-7; D unresolved. In nucleotides, the CDR3 is TGTGCCAGCTCACCAGGAGACCCTGGGTTGGACGGGCAGTACTTC. Protein sequence: CASSPGDPGLDGQYF.